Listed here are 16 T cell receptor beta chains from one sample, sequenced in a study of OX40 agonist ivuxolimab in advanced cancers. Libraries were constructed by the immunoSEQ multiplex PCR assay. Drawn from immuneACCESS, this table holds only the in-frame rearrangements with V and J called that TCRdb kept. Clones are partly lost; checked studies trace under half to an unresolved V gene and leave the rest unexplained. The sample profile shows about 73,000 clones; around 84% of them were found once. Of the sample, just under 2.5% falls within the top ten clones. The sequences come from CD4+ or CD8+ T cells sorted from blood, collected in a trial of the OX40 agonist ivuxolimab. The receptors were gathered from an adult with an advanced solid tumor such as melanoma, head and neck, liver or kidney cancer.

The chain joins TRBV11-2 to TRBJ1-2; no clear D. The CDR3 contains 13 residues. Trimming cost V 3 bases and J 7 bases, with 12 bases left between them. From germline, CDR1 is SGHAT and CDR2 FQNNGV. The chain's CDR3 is CASSLRREGGYTF. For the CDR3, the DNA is TGTGCCAGCAGCTTGCGGCGGGAGGGTGGCTACACCTTC.

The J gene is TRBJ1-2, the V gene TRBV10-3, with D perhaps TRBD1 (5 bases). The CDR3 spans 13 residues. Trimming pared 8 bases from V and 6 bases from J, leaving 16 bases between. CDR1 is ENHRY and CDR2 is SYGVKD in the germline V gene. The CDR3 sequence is CAIGAGEGHGYTF. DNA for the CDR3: TGTGCCATCGGTGCGGGGGAAGGACATGGCTACACCTTC.

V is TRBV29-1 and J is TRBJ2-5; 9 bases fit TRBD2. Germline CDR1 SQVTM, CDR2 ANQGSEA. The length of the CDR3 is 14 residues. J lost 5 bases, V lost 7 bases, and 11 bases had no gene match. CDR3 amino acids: CSAGGGAEGETQYF. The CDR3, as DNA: TGCAGCGCTGGCGGGGGGGCCGAGGGGGAGACCCAGTACTTC.

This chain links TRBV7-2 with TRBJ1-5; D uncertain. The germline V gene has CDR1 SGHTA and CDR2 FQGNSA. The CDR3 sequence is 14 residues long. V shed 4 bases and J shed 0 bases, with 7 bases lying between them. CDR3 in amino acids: CASSSEDSNQPQHF. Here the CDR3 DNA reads TGTGCCAGCAGCTCCGAGGATAGCAATCAGCCCCAGCATTTT. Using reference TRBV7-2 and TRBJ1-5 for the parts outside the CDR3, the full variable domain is GAGVSQSPSNKVTEKGKDVELRCDPISGHTALYWYRQSLGQGLEFLIYFQGNSAPDKSGLPSDRFSAERTGGSVSTLTIQRTQQEDSAVYLCASSSEDSNQPQHFGDGTRLSIL.

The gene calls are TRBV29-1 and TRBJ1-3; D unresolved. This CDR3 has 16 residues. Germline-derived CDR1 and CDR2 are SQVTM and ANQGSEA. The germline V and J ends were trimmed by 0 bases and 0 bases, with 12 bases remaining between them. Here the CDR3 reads CSVEELGYNSGNTIYF. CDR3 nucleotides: TGCAGCGTTGAAGAGCTAGGGTATAACTCTGGAAACACCATATATTTT. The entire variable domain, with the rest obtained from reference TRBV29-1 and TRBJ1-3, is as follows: SAVISQKPSRDICQRGTSLTIQCQVDSQVTMMFWYRQQPGQSLTLIATANQGSEATYESGFVIDKFPISRPNLTFSTLTVSNMSPEDSSIYLCSVEELGYNSGNTIYFGEGSWLTVV.

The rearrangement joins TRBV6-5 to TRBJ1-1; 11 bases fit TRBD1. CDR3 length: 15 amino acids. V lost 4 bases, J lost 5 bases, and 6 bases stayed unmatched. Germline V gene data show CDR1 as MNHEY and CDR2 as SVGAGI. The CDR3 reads CASSFTGTGGTEAFF. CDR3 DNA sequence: TGTGCCAGCAGTTTCACCGGGACAGGGGGGACTGAAGCTTTCTTT.

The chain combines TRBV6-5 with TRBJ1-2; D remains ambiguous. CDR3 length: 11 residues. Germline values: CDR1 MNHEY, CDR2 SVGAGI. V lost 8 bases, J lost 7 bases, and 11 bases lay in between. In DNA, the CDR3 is TGTGCCAGCTATGGCTGGGGTGGCTACACCTTC. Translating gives CASYGWGGYTF.

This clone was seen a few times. CDR3 in amino acids: CASSPAPDRAGNTIYF. CDR3 coding DNA: TGTGCCAGCAGCCCAGCTCCAGACAGGGCCGGAAACACCATATATTTT. The chain uses TRBV9 and TRBJ1-3; 7 bases fit TRBD1. Per germline, CDR1 SGDLS and CDR2 YYNGEE. Germline trimming cut 4 bases from V and 4 bases from J; bases unmatched to any gene: 11. CDR3 size: 16 residues.

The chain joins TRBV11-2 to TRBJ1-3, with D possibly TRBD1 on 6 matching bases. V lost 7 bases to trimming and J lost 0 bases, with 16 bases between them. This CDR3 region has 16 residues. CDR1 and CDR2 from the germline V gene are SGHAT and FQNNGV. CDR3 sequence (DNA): TGTGCCAGCACCACAACAGGGCCTATCTCTGGAAACACCATATATTTT. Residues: CASTTTGPISGNTIYF.

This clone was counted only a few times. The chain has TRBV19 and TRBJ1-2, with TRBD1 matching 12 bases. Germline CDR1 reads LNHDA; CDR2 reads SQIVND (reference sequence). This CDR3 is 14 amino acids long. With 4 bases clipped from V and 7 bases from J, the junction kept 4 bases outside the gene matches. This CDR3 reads CASSTGQGAGGYTF. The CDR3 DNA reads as TGTGCCAGTAGTACGGGACAGGGGGCGGGTGGCTACACCTTC.

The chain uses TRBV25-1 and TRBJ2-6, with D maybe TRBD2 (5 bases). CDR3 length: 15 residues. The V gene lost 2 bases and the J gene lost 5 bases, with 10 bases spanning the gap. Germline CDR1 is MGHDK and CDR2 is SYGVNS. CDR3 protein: CASSESGRWANVLTF. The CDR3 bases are TGTGCCAGCAGTGAAAGCGGCAGGTGGGCCAACGTCCTGACTTTC.

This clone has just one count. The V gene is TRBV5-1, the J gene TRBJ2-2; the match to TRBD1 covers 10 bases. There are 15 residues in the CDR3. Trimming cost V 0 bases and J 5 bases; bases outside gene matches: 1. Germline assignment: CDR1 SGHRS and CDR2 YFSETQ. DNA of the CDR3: TGCGCCAGCAGCTTGGAGGGACAGGGGACCGGGGAGCTGTTTTTT. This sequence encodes CASSLEGQGTGELFF.

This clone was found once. In nucleotides, the CDR3 is TGTGCCAGCGGCGAGAATGGGGGTTCGTCGGCTTTCTTT. This gives the protein CASGENGGSSAFF. The genes are TRBV7-9 and TRBJ1-1; TRBD1 is a possible D gene (5 bases). The CDR3 consists of 13 residues. Germline V CDR1 and CDR2: SEHNR, FQNEAQ (reference sequence). V was trimmed by 8 bases and J by 11 bases, leaving 21 bases between them. Combining the CDR3 with reference TRBV7-9 and TRBJ1-1 gives the whole variable domain DTGVSQNPRHKITKRGQNVTFRCDPISEHNRLYWYRQTLGQGPEFLTYFQNEAQLEKSRLLSDRFSAERPKGSFSTLEIQRTEQGDSAMYLCASGENGGSSAFFGQGTRLTVV.

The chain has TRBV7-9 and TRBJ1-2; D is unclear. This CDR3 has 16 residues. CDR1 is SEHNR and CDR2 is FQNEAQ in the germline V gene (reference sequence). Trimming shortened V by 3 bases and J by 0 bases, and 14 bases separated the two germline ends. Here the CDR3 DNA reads TGTGCCAGCAGCTTCTATCCCGGTAGAGCTAACTATGGCTACACCTTC. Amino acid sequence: CASSFYPGRANYGYTF.

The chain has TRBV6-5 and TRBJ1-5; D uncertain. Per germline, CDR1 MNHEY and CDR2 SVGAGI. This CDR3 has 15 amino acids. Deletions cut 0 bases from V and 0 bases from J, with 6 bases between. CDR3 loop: CASSYSWGSNQPQHF. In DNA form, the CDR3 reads TGTGCCAGCAGTTACTCTTGGGGTAGCAATCAGCCCCAGCATTTT.

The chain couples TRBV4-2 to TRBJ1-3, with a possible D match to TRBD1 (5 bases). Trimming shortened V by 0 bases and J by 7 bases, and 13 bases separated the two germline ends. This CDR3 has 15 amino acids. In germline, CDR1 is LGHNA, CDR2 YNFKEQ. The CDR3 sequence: CASSQDPGRANTIYF. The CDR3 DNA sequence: TGTGCCAGCAGCCAAGATCCTGGCAGGGCGAACACCATATATTTT.